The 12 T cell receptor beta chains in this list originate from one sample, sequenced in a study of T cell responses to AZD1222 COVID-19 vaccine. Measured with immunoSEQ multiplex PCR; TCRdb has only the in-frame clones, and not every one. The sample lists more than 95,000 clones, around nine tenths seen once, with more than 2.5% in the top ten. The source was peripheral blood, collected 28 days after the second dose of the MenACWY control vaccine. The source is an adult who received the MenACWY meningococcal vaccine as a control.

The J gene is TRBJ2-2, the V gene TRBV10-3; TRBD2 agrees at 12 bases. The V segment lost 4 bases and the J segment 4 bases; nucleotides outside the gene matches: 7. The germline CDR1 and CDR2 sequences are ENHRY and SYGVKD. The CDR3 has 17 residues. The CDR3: CAISGLAGGRSTGELFF. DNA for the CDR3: TGTGCCATCAGTGGTCTAGCGGGGGGGCGTAGCACCGGGGAGCTGTTTTTT.

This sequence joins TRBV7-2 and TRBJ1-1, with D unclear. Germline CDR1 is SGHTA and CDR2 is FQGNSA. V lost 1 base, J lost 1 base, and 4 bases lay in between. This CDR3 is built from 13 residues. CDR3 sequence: CASSLGWNTEAFF. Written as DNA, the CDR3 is TGTGCCAGCAGCTTAGGGTGGAACACTGAAGCTTTCTTT.

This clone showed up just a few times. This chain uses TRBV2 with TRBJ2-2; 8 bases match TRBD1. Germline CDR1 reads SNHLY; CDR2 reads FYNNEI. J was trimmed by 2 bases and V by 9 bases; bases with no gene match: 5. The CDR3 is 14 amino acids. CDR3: CASLDRVNTGELFF. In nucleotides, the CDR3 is TGTGCCAGTTTGGACAGGGTAAACACCGGGGAGCTGTTTTTT.

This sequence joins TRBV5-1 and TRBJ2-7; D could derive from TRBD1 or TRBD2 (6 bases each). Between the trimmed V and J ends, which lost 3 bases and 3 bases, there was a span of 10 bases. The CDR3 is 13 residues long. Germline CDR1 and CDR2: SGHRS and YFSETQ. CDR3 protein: CASSWTAGYEQYF. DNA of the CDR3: TGCGCCAGCAGCTGGACAGCGGGCTACGAGCAGTACTTC.

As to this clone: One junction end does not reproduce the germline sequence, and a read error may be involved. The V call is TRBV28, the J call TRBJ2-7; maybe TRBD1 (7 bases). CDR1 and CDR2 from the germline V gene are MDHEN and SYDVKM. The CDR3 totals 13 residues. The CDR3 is CASAIPGTAGWNF. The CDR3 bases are TGTGCCAGCGCCATCCCCGGGACAGCGGGTTGGAACTTC.

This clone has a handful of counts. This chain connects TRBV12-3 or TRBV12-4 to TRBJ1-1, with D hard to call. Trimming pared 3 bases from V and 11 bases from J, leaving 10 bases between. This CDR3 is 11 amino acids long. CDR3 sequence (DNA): TGTGCCAGCAGTTTCTATGGTGTGGCTTTCTTT. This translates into CASSFYGVAFF.

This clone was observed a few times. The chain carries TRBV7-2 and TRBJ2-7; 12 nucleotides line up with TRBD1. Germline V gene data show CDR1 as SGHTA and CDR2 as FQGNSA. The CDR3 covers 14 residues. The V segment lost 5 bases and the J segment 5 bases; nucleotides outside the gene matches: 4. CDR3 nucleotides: TGTGCCAGCAGCCGGGGGACAGGGGGCGACGAGCAGTACTTC. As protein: CASSRGTGGDEQYF.

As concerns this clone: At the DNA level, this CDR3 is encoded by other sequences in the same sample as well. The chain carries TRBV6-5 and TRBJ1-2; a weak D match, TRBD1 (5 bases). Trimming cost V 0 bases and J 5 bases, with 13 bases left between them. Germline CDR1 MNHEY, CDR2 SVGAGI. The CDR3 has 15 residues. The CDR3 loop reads CASSYSGSRGYGYTF. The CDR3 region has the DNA TGTGCCAGCAGTTACTCAGGCTCGAGGGGTTATGGCTACACCTTC.

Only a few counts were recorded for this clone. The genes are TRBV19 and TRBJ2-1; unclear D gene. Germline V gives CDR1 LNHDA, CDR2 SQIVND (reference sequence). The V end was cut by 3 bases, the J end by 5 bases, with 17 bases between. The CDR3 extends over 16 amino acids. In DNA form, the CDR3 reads TGTGCCAGTAGTATTGGGTTGGACCTTTATGACAATGAGCAGTTCTTC. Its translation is CASSIGLDLYDNEQFF.

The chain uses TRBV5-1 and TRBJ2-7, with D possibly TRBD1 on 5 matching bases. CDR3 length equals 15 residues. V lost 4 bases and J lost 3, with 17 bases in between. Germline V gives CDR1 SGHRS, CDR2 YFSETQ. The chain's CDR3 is CASSRGETVDYEQYF. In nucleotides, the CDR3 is TGCGCCAGCAGCCGAGGTGAGACAGTGGACTACGAGCAGTACTTC.

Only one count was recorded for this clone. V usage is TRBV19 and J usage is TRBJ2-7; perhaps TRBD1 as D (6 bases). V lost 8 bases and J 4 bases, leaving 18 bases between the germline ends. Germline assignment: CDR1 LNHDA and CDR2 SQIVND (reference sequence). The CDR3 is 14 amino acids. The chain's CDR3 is CASALRGGSYEQYF. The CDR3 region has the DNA TGTGCCAGTGCCCTCAGGGGCGGGTCGTACGAGCAGTACTTC.

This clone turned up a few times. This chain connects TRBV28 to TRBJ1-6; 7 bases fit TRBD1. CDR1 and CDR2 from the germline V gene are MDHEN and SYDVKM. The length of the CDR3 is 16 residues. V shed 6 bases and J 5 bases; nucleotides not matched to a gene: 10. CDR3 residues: CASRPEGGEDNSPLHF. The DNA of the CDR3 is TGTGCCAGCAGGCCCGAAGGGGGCGAGGATAATTCACCCCTCCACTTT.